Presented here are 13 T cell receptor beta chains from one specimen sequenced in a study of T cell repertoires in cytomegalovirus infection. MiXCR, applied by TCRdb to the reads, yields one record per CDR3 protein. This sample has 450,000 to 550,000 distinct CDR3 sequences, with about 15% found just once. The sequencing sample was made of CD8+ T cells from PBMCs. The origin of the receptors is a human donor in good health (CMV status not recorded). Some clones in this sample may be carry-over from other donors' samples.

The chain combines TRBV29-1 with TRBJ2-1; 13 bases agree with TRBD2. Trimming took 7 bases from V and 7 from J; bases not matched to a gene: 16. This CDR3 has 17 amino acids. Germline V gene lookup returns CDR1 SQVTM and CDR2 ANQGSEA. The CDR3 nucleotides are TGCAGCGATCCGTACCGCCTGGGACTAGCGGGAAAGAATGAGCAGTTCTTC. Encoded protein: CSDPYRLGLAGKNEQFF.

This clonotype was observed a few times. The chain employs TRBV28 and TRBJ1-4; D is ambiguous. The CDR3 has 16 amino acids. The V end was cut by 1 base, the J end by 0 bases, with 9 bases between. Looked up from germline, CDR1 is MDHEN and CDR2 is SYDVKM. CDR3 loop: CASSLSASATNEKLFF. The DNA of the CDR3 is TGTGCCAGCAGTTTATCAGCCTCTGCAACTAATGAAAAACTGTTTTTT.

This clonotype was found a few times. The rearrangement joins TRBV6-5 to TRBJ1-1; possible D gene TRBD1, 6 bases. CDR1 MNHEY and CDR2 SVGAGI come from the germline V gene. With 6 bases removed from V and 5 bases from J, the gap between germline ends came to 16 bases. CDR3 length: 14 amino acids. The CDR3 sequence is CASRSPGHKTEAFF. CDR3 bases: TGTGCCAGCAGATCCCCGGGACATAAGACTGAAGCTTTCTTT.

In the case of this clonotype: Without the conserved terminal phenylalanine or tryptophan, this CDR3 likely stems from a read error. The chain couples TRBV19 to TRBJ2-5; the D gene is possibly TRBD2 (6 bases). Germline CDR1 is LNHDA and CDR2 is SQIVND (reference sequence). CDR3 size: 15 residues. Trimming shortened V by 3 bases and J by 5 bases, and 16 bases separated the two germline ends. CDR3 bases: TGTGCCAGTAGTATCCTCCCAGGTGGGAGGGAGACCCAGTACTTA. Translation gives CASSILPGGRETQYL.

This clonotype appeared many times. The chain links TRBV6-5 to TRBJ1-1; no definite D call. V was cut by 0 bases and J by 3 bases, with 11 bases left in between. Germline loops: CDR1 MNHEY, CDR2 SVGAGI. The CDR3 covers 15 residues. CDR3 sequence (DNA): TGTGCCAGCAGTTACTCAATCGAGGCGGACACTGAAGCTTTCTTT. Translated, it gives CASSYSIEADTEAFF.

This clonotype appeared many times. The rearrangement joins TRBV7-9 to TRBJ1-2; D gene uncertain. Germline CDR1 is SEHNR and CDR2 is FQNEAQ (reference sequence). The CDR3 covers 12 residues. The ends were cut back, 5 bases at V and 8 bases at J, with 12 bases in the middle. CDR3 nucleotides: TGTGCCAGCAGCCCATCCTTATTCGGCTACACCTTC. This gives the protein CASSPSLFGYTF.

The J gene is TRBJ1-2, the V gene TRBV6-5; 11 bases align to TRBD1. The CDR3 loop spans 14 amino acids. With V trimmed by 2 bases and J by 5 bases, 1 base remained unmatched. CDR1 and CDR2 (germline): MNHEY, SVGAGI. The CDR3 DNA reads as TGTGCCAGCAGTTACGGGACAGGGGGATATGGCTACACCTTC. Protein sequence: CASSYGTGGYGYTF.

The rearrangement joins TRBV12-5 to TRBJ2-1, with 12 bases identical to TRBD2. V shed 8 bases, J shed 8 bases, and the junction held 13 bases outside the gene matches. This CDR3 spans 16 amino acids. Looked up from germline, CDR1 is LGHNT and CDR2 is FRNRAP. In DNA form, the CDR3 reads TGTGCTAGTTCCCCGACTAGCGGGAGTTTAGTCGATGAGCAGTTCTTC. It is translated as CASSPTSGSLVDEQFF.

This clonotype was seen many times. The chain carries TRBV28 and TRBJ2-7; D may be TRBD2 (5 bases). V was trimmed by 1 base and J by 1 base, leaving 8 bases between them. The CDR3 consists of 14 residues. The germline V gene has CDR1 MDHEN and CDR2 SYDVKM. The CDR3 region is CASSLLRVSYEQYF. CDR3 nucleotide sequence: TGTGCCAGCAGTTTATTGAGGGTATCCTACGAGCAGTACTTC.

A word on this clonotype: The junction does not match germline at one end; this may be a read error. The chain joins TRBV19 to TRBJ1-3; 8 bases match TRBD1. Germline values: CDR1 LNHDA, CDR2 SQIVND (reference sequence). There are 16 residues in the CDR3. DNA of the CDR3: TGTGCCAGTAGTCTAGAGAGGACAGGGCCTGGAAACACCATATATTTT. It translates to CASSLERTGPGNTIYF.

This CDR3 is CASRVERYEQYF. Here the CDR3 DNA reads TGTGCCAGCAGGGTGGAGAGGTACGAGCAGTACTTC. J is TRBJ2-7 and V is TRBV5-8, with D hard to call. V was pared by 5 bases and J by 4 bases, with 10 bases between. The CDR3 has 12 amino acids. Germline V gene data show CDR1 as SGHTS and CDR2 as YDEGEE.

This clonotype has just a few counts. The rearrangement links TRBV27 to TRBJ2-3; 7 bases map to TRBD2. The ends lost 2 bases at V and 0 bases at J; junction bases unmatched: 11. The length of the CDR3 is 18 residues. The germline CDR1 and CDR2 sequences are MNHEY and SMNVEV (reference sequence). The CDR3 DNA follows: TGTGCCAGCAGTTTAATAGGGGCCCTAGCGGCTAGCACAGATACGCAGTATTTT. This gives the protein CASSLIGALAASTDTQYF.

The sample holds many counts of this clonotype. The V gene is TRBV12-5, the J gene TRBJ2-1; 8 nucleotides align to TRBD2. J gave up 5 bases and V 1 base, and 4 bases lay outside the gene matches. The CDR3 is 15 amino acids. Germline CDR1 reads LGHNT; CDR2 reads FRNRAP. CDR3 nucleotide sequence: TGTGCTAGTGGTTTGGCACGGGGGGGACACAATGAGCAGTTCTTC. This codes for CASGLARGGHNEQFF.